This T cell receptor beta chain originates from a study of blood T cell repertoires in COVID-19. Here immunoSEQ multiplex PCR was the method, and the copy in TCRdb shows in-frame clones only, minus some. Among about 210,000 clones listed, about 85% were seen once. This TCR derives from a man aged 35-49 years with acute or convalescent COVID-19. Material for sequencing was peripheral blood.

The CDR3 region has the DNA TGTGCCAGCAGGGAAGGCAGGGGGCTAAGTGAGCAGTACTTC. It yields the protein CASREGRGLSEQYF. This chain joins TRBV6-6 and TRBJ2-7; 8 bases fit TRBD1. V lost 6 bases, J lost 7 bases, and 11 bases stayed unmatched. Germline assignment: CDR1 MNHNY and CDR2 SVGAGI (reference sequence). CDR3 length equals 14 residues.